One sample yielded the 24 T cell receptor beta chains listed below, sequenced in a study of T cells after yellow fever vaccination. TCRdb re-called the 5' RACE reads through MiXCR, storing one row per CDR3 protein. The sample consists of under 350,000 distinct CDR3 sequences, about 4% of them appearing once. The specimen comprised PBMCs, sampled 5 days after the yellow fever booster vaccination. The source is a man between 18 and 29 years old who received the YFV17D yellow fever vaccine.

The sample holds a few counts of this clonotype. The chain carries TRBV12-3 or TRBV12-4 and TRBJ2-7; possible D gene TRBD2, 6 bases. This CDR3 spans 16 amino acids. With 7 bases removed from V and 1 base from J, the gap between germline ends came to 20 bases. CDR3 nucleotides: TGTGCCAGCACCCAGACCGGGACTCCGCGTTCCTACGAGCAGTACGTC. This translates into CASTQTGTPRSYEQYV.

The chain combines TRBV20-1 with TRBJ1-1; D unresolved. The CDR3 totals 11 residues. V lost 5 bases and J lost 4, with 8 bases in between. Germline-derived CDR1 and CDR2 are DFQATT and SNEGSKA (reference sequence). This chain's CDR3 is CSALGSTEAFF. CDR3 bases: TGCAGTGCTCTGGGTTCCACTGAAGCTTTCTTT.

This clonotype was counted only a few times. The chain links TRBV5-1 to TRBJ2-3; D is ambiguous. Trimming shortened V by 0 bases and J by 4 bases, and 12 bases separated the two germline ends. Germline V lookup: CDR1 SGHRS, CDR2 YFSETQ. CDR3 size: 15 residues. This CDR3 reads CASSLGGRGPDTQYF. The CDR3 bases are TGCGCCAGCAGCTTGGGGGGTAGAGGCCCAGATACGCAGTATTTT.

This chain connects TRBV11-2 to TRBJ1-1; D is possibly TRBD1 (6 bases). The length of the CDR3 is 14 residues. Trimming cost V 4 bases and J 4 bases, with 13 bases left between them. Germline V gene sequence: CDR1 SGHAT, CDR2 FQNNGV. Here the CDR3 reads CASSSTDRSTEAFF. The CDR3 coding sequence is TGTGCCAGCAGCTCTACCGACAGGAGCACTGAAGCTTTCTTT.

In its sample, this clonotype was seen many times. The V gene is TRBV7-9, the J gene TRBJ2-1; D perhaps matches TRBD2 (5 bases). The V end lost 0 bases, the J end lost 8 bases, and 17 bases lay between the germline ends. The CDR3 totals 16 residues. Germline values: CDR1 SEHNR, CDR2 FQNEAQ (reference sequence). This chain's CDR3 is CASSLALTTSADEQFF. Here the CDR3 DNA reads TGTGCCAGCAGCTTAGCTCTTACCACTAGTGCCGATGAGCAGTTCTTC.

This clonotype was detected many times. V usage is TRBV6-2 or TRBV6-3 and J usage is TRBJ1-2; no clear D gene. In germline, CDR1 is MNHEY, CDR2 SVGEGT. V lost 5 bases, J lost 3 bases, and 4 bases lay in between. The CDR3 runs to 11 residues. The CDR3 reads CASSDYYGYTF. The DNA for the CDR3 is TGTGCCAGCAGTGACTACTATGGCTACACCTTC.

This rearrangement joins TRBV6-5 to TRBJ2-5; 8 positions match TRBD2. The CDR3 consists of 14 residues. Trimming removed 9 bases from V and 1 base from J; junction bases left unmatched: 7. Germline V lookup: CDR1 MNHEY, CDR2 SVGAGI. The chain's CDR3 is CASHSAGGQETQYF. The CDR3, as DNA: TGTGCCAGTCATTCGGCGGGGGGCCAAGAGACCCAGTACTTC.

Only a few counts were recorded for this clonotype. This chain connects TRBV6-2 or TRBV6-3 to TRBJ1-5, with TRBD1 matching over 7 bases. V lost 6 bases to trimming and J lost 7 bases; unmatched junction nucleotides: 6. Looked up from germline, CDR1 is MNHEY and CDR2 is SVGEGT. This CDR3 has 13 amino acids. For the CDR3, the DNA is TGTGCCAGCAGCGGGGACAGACGGCAGCCCCAGCATTTT. It specifies CASSGDRRQPQHF.

This clonotype was detected many times. The genes are TRBV15 and TRBJ2-5, with 9 bases aligning to TRBD2. V shed 0 bases, J shed 3 bases, and the junction held 2 bases outside the gene matches. Germline CDR1 reads LNHNV; CDR2 reads YYDKDF (reference sequence). There are 15 residues in the CDR3. The CDR3 coding sequence is TGTGCCACCAGCAGAGATCCTAGCGGGGAAGAGACCCAGTACTTC. It codes for CATSRDPSGEETQYF.

The V gene is TRBV20-1, the J gene TRBJ1-4, with TRBD1 identical over 8 bases. Germline CDR1 and CDR2: DFQATT and SNEGSKA (reference sequence). J lost 8 bases, V lost 5 bases, and 7 bases had no gene match. The CDR3 covers 13 residues. The DNA of the CDR3 is TGCAGTGCTTCTCAGGGGGCAGGGGAAAAACTGTTTTTT. Translating gives CSASQGAGEKLFF.

The table lists this clonotype with a few counts. The J gene is TRBJ2-5, the V gene TRBV7-2; possible D gene TRBD1, 5 bases. The CDR3 contains 14 residues. V dropped 3 bases and J dropped 5 bases, with 13 bases sitting between them. Germline V CDR1 and CDR2: SGHTA, FQGNSA. Written as DNA, the CDR3 is TGTGCCAGCAGCTTCGGTGGCAGGGTGGAGACCCAGTACTTC. It specifies CASSFGGRVETQYF.

This clonotype was counted between two and nine times. The CDR3 is CASSPGPPSNQPQHF. In DNA form, the CDR3 reads TGTGCCAGCTCACCAGGCCCCCCGAGCAATCAGCCCCAGCATTTT. The chain recombines TRBV18 with TRBJ1-5, with D unclear. This CDR3 contains 15 residues. Germline lookup yields CDR1 KGHSH and CDR2 LQKENI. The germline V and J ends were trimmed by 2 bases and 1 base, with 9 bases remaining between them.

This clonotype came up a few times. The rearrangement joins TRBV15 to TRBJ1-4; weak D call: TRBD1 (6 bases). CDR1 is LNHNV and CDR2 is YYDKDF in the germline V gene (reference sequence). CDR3 size: 16 residues. Trimming left V 7 bases short and J 0 bases short, with 15 bases between. CDR3 in DNA: TGTGCCACCACTCAGGGGACCCCTTCAACTAATGAAAAACTGTTTTTT. This codes for CATTQGTPSTNEKLFF.

This clonotype was counted a few times. This chain joins TRBV7-9 and TRBJ1-1, with 7 bases matching TRBD1. After removal of 8 bases from V and 11 bases from J, the junction contained 11 bases not matched to a gene. This CDR3 is built from 12 residues. Germline lookup yields CDR1 SEHNR and CDR2 FQNEAQ (reference sequence). The CDR3 loop is CASSGEGARAFF. Here the CDR3 DNA reads TGTGCCAGCTCCGGGGAGGGGGCCCGGGCTTTCTTT.

This clonotype was picked up a small number of times. This sequence joins TRBV7-2 and TRBJ2-3, with D tentatively TRBD2 (6 bases). The germline V gene encodes CDR1 SGHTA and CDR2 FQGNSA. Deletions cut 5 bases from V and 1 base from J, with 7 bases between. The CDR3 totals 13 residues. CDR3 sequence (DNA): TGTGCCAGCAGCGAGCGGGGCACAGATACGCAGTATTTT. It yields the protein CASSERGTDTQYF.

This clonotype has at least ten counts. The gene calls are TRBV29-1 and TRBJ2-3, with D unresolved. Germline CDR1 SQVTM, CDR2 ANQGSEA. Trimming removed 7 bases at V and 0 bases at J, with 11 bases between. This CDR3 comprises 13 residues. The CDR3 sequence is CSGNPPSTDTQYF. The CDR3 DNA reads as TGCAGCGGCAACCCTCCTAGCACAGATACGCAGTATTTT.

CDR3 sequence: CASTLYGAEAFF. DNA of the CDR3: TGTGCCAGCACCCTCTACGGCGCTGAAGCTTTCTTT. V usage is TRBV5-4 and J usage is TRBJ1-1, with D unresolved. Trimming shortened V by 6 bases and J by 6 bases, and 12 bases separated the two germline ends. From germline, CDR1 is SGHNT and CDR2 YYREEE (reference sequence). The CDR3 totals 12 residues.

This chain uses TRBV7-2 with TRBJ2-7; 9 bases are a match to TRBD1. V shed 5 bases and J 4 bases; nucleotides not matched to a gene: 6. This CDR3 is built from 14 residues. The germline gives CDR1 SGHTA, CDR2 FQGNSA. The CDR3: CASSQRTGVYEQYV. CDR3 DNA sequence: TGTGCCAGCAGCCAACGGACAGGGGTTTACGAGCAGTACGTC.

This clonotype was observed many times. V usage is TRBV7-9 and J usage is TRBJ1-2; D remains unclear. The V end was cut by 3 bases, the J end by 2 bases, with 7 bases between. The CDR3 consists of 13 residues. Germline V lookup: CDR1 SEHNR, CDR2 FQNEAQ (reference sequence). The CDR3 DNA follows: TGTGCCAGCAGCTTGAACCCCAACTATGGCTACACCTTC. Its protein product is CASSLNPNYGYTF.

In this sample, this clonotype turned up many times. The chain links TRBV11-2 to TRBJ2-1, with D perhaps TRBD2 (5 bases). The CDR3 runs to 13 residues. Germline values: CDR1 SGHAT, CDR2 FQNNGV. V gave up 4 bases and J gave up 5 bases, with 9 bases separating them. The CDR3 protein is CASSWRAHNEQFF. In nucleotides, the CDR3 is TGTGCCAGCAGCTGGCGGGCGCACAATGAGCAGTTCTTC.

This clonotype occurred a few times. The J gene is TRBJ1-1, the V gene TRBV6-1; D is unclear. Trimming took 3 bases from V and 1 from J, leaving 12 bases between them. CDR1 is MNHNS and CDR2 is SASEGT in the germline V gene. This CDR3 region has 15 residues. CDR3 DNA: TGTGCCAGCAGTGAGTTTGACGGCCGGAACACTGAAGCTTTCTTT. This encodes CASSEFDGRNTEAFF.

V usage is TRBV6-5 and J usage is TRBJ1-1; 10 bases map to TRBD1. This CDR3 is built from 12 residues. Trimming took 6 bases from V and 7 from J; bases not matched to a gene: 2. Germline V gene data show CDR1 as MNHEY and CDR2 as SVGAGI. CDR3 amino acids: CASRGQGIEAFF. CDR3 nucleotides: TGTGCCAGCAGGGGACAGGGGATTGAAGCTTTCTTT.

This clonotype was seen only a few times. The chain uses TRBV5-5 and TRBJ2-1; 13 bases agree with TRBD2. J lost 5 bases, V lost 5 bases, and 4 bases had no gene match. This CDR3 has 15 amino acids. Germline V gene lookup returns CDR1 SGHKS and CDR2 YYEKEE (reference sequence). In nucleotides, the CDR3 is TGTGCCAGCAGACTAGCGGGGGGGCCGAACAATGAGCAGTTCTTC. It yields the protein CASRLAGGPNNEQFF. Using reference TRBV5-5 and TRBJ2-1 for the parts outside the CDR3, the full variable domain is DAGVTQSPTHLIKTRGQQVTLRCSPISGHKSVSWYQQVLGQGPQFIFQYYEKEERGRGNFPDRFSARQFPNYSSELNVNALLLGDSALYLCASRLAGGPNNEQFFGPGTRLTVL.

This clonotype was counted at least ten times. V gene TRBV20-1 combines with J gene TRBJ1-6; D is unclear. Germline V gene data show CDR1 as DFQATT and CDR2 as SNEGSKA (reference sequence). V was shortened by 6 bases and J by 12 bases, with 21 bases between the two germline ends. This CDR3 has 14 amino acids. The CDR3 sequence: CSAMDLGPLGPLHF. CDR3 coding DNA: TGCAGTGCGATGGACCTCGGGCCGTTGGGACCCCTCCACTTT.